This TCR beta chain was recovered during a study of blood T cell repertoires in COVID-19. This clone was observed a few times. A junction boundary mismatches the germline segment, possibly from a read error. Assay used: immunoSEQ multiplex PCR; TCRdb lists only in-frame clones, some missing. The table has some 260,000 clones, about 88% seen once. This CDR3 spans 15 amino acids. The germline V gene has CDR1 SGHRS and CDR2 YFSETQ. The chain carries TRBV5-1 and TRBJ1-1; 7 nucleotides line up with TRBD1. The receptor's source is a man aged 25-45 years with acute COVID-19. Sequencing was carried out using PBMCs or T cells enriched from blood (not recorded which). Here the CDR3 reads CASSPAGGLQTEAFF. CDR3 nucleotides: TGTGCCAGCAGCCCTGCAGGGGGGTTGCAGACTGAAGCTTTCTTT.